This TCR beta chain was identified in a study of Graves' ophthalmopathy and Graves' hyperthyroidism. Findings and caveats of the study: Ophthalmopathy could be told apart from stable hyperthyroidism by a 13-signature model (around 90% sensitivity, around 81% specificity).

Beta-chain TCR CDR3 regions were amplified from RNA transcripts. In the first round, RT-PCR was carried out with HTBI primers, and a multiplex PCR formed the second round. TCRdb re-called the multiplex PCR reads with MiXCR, one entry per CDR3 protein. The data hold roughly 410,000 distinct CDR3 sequences, with 15% observed a single time. Stable hyperthyroidism referred to disease that showed no ophthalmopathy within 18 months of follow-up. The PBMCs were taken from approximately 11 ml of fresh peripheral blood. This clonotype was detected many times. Antigen: not known. This CDR3 has 14 amino acids. Germline CDR1 reads SGHAT; CDR2 reads FQNNGV. V was clipped by 5 bases and J by 0 bases, with 10 bases between them.

What was sequenced was peripheral blood. The V call is TRBV11-2, the J call TRBJ1-1; weak D call: TRBD1 (5 bases). This clonotype originated in a young woman with stable Graves' hyperthyroidism. CDR3 DNA: TGTGCCAGCAGCGTGGGACCACTGAACACTGAAGCTTTCTTT. Its translation is CASSVGPLNTEAFF.